The present TCR beta chain was sequenced within a study of technical replicates of blood from a handful of donors. There are 16 residues in the CDR3. Profiled with immunoSEQ multiplex PCR; TCRdb holds only in-frame clones, not every one. This sample has 75,000 to 95,000 clones, with around nine tenths found just once. The receptor was isolated from a human donor in good health. Sequencing input: T cells isolated from PBMCs. The chain couples TRBV21-1 to TRBJ1-1; whether TRBD1, the table's D call, matches the DNA was not checked. TRBV21-1 is noted as a pseudogene. This CDR3 is CASSKNSARENTEAFF. CDR3 in DNA: TGTGCCAGCAGCAAAAATTCCGCCAGGGAAAACACTGAAGCTTTCTTT.